One sample yielded the 6 T cell receptor beta chains listed below, sequenced in a study of T cell changes during pregnancy in multiple sclerosis. TCRdb keeps only in-frame clones here, not all; method: immunoSEQ multiplex PCR. Here the sample spans 8,500 to 13,000 clones, roughly 89% being singletons. This specimen consisted of CD8+ T cells from peripheral blood mononuclear cells, obtained in the first trimester of pregnancy. Source of these receptors: a female donor in good health, enrolled as a control in a pregnancy study.

The rearrangement joins TRBV11-2 to TRBJ2-3; the D gene is possibly TRBD2 (6 bases). The V gene's germline CDR1 is SGHAT and CDR2 FQNNGV. The V gene lost 5 bases and the J gene lost 7 bases, with 10 bases spanning the gap. The CDR3 spans 12 residues. The CDR3 DNA reads TGTGCCAGCAGCCCGGGGACTTATACGCAGTATTTT. Protein product: CASSPGTYTQYF.

The chain joins TRBV6-6 to TRBJ2-5; 7 nucleotides align to TRBD2. V lost 7 bases to trimming and J lost 2 bases; unmatched junction nucleotides: 7. This CDR3 has 14 residues. In germline, CDR1 is MNHNY, CDR2 SVGAGI (reference sequence). CDR3 DNA sequence: TGTGCCAGCATGGGAGGGGTTTGGCAAGAGACCCAGTACTTC. Translating it yields CASMGGVWQETQYF.

V gene TRBV29-1 combines with J gene TRBJ1-2, with 8 bases matching TRBD1. Germline V gene lookup returns CDR1 SQVTM and CDR2 ANQGSEA. The ends lost 7 bases at V and 1 base at J; junction bases unmatched: 17. The length of the CDR3 is 17 residues. DNA of the CDR3: TGCAGCGGCCGCACAGGGGGTGATACCTATCTTAACTATGGCTACACCTTC. It yields the protein CSGRTGGDTYLNYGYTF. The whole variable domain, remainder taken from reference TRBV29-1 and TRBJ1-2, is SAVISQKPSRDICQRGTSLTIQCQVDSQVTMMFWYRQQPGQSLTLIATANQGSEATYESGFVIDKFPISRPNLTFSTLTVSNMSPEDSSIYLCSGRTGGDTYLNYGYTFGSGTRLTVV.

V usage is TRBV4-1 and J usage is TRBJ1-3; D call uncertain. From germline, CDR1 is MGHRA and CDR2 YSYEKL. Trimming pared 0 bases from V and 3 bases from J, leaving 21 bases between. The CDR3 sequence is 19 residues long. DNA of the CDR3: TGCGCCAGCAGCCAAGAGTTGGTGGGTAGGGAGGTATATGGAAACACCATATATTTT. Translating gives CASSQELVGREVYGNTIYF.

The J gene is TRBJ1-2, the V gene TRBV19; TRBD1 matches 9 bases. Trimming removed 1 base from V and 4 bases from J; junction bases left unmatched: 1. Germline CDR1 and CDR2: LNHDA and SQIVND (reference sequence). The CDR3 covers 14 residues. CDR3 sequence: CASSIGQGVYGYTF. The CDR3, as DNA: TGTGCCAGTAGTATAGGACAGGGGGTCTATGGCTACACCTTC.

The J gene is TRBJ1-1, the V gene TRBV5-5; 11 bases align to TRBD1. Germline assignment: CDR1 SGHKS and CDR2 YYEKEE (reference sequence). Trimming took 4 bases from V and 7 from J; bases not matched to a gene: 12. This CDR3 is built from 16 residues. The CDR3 region is CASSARTGGPRVEAFF. For the CDR3, the DNA is TGTGCCAGCAGCGCCAGGACAGGGGGCCCTCGGGTTGAAGCTTTCTTT.